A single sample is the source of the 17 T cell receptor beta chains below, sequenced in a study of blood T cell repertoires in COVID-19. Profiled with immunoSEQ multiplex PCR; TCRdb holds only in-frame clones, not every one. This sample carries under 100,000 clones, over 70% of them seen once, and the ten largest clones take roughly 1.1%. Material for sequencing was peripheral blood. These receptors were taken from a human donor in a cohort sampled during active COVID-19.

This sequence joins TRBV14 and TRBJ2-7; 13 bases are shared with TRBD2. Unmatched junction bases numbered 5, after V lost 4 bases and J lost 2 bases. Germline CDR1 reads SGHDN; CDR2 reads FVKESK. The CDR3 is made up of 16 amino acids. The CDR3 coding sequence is TGTGCCAGCAGCCCGGGTGGACTAGCGGGGGCCTACGAGCAGTACTTC. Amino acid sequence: CASSPGGLAGAYEQYF.

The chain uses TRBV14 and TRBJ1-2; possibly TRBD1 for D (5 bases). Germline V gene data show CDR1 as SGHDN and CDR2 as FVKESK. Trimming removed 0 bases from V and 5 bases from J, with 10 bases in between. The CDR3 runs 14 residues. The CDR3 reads CASSQEAGWYGYTF. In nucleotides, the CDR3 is TGTGCCAGCAGCCAAGAGGCAGGGTGGTATGGCTACACCTTC. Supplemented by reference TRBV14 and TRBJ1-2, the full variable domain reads EAGVTQFPSHSVIEKGQTVTLRCDPISGHDNLYWYRRVMGKEIKFLLHFVKESKQDESGMPNNRFLAERTGGTYSTLKVQPAELEDSGVYFCASSQEAGWYGYTFGSGTRLTVV.

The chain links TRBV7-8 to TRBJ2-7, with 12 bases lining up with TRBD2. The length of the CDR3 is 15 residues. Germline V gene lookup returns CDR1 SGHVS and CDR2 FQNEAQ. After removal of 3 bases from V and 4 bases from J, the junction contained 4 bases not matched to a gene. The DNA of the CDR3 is TGTGCCAGCAGCTTTGGACTAGCGGGATTGTACGAGCAGTACTTC. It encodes CASSFGLAGLYEQYF.

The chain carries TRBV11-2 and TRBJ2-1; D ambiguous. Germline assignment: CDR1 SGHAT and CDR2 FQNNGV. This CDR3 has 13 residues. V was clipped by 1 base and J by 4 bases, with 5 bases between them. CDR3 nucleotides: TGTGCCAGCAGCTTAGGTCAGTACAATGAGCAGTTCTTC. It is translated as CASSLGQYNEQFF.

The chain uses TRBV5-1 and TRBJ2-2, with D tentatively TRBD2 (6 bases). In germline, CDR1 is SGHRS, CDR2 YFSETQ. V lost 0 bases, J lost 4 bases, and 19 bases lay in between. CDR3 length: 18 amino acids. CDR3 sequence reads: CASSLGHGGNSGTGELFF. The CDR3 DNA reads TGCGCCAGCAGCTTGGGACACGGGGGTAATTCGGGCACCGGGGAGCTGTTTTTT.

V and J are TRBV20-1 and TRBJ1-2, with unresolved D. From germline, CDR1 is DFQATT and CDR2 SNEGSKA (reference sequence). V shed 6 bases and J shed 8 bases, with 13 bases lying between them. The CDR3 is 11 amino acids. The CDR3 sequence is CSASWAKGYTF. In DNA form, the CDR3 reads TGCAGTGCGAGCTGGGCGAAGGGCTACACCTTC.

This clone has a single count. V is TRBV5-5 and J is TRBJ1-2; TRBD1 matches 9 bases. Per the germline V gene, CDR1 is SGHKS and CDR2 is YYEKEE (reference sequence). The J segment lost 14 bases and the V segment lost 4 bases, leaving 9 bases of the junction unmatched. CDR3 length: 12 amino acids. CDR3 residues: CASSIDRGVKTF. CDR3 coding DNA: TGTGCCAGCAGCATAGACAGGGGGGTTAAGACCTTC.

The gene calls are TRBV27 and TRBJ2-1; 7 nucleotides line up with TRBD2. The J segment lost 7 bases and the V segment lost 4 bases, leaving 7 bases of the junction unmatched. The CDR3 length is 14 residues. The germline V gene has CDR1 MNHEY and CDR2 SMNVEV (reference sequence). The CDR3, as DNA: TGTGCCAGCAGTTCCCGGGCCGGGGGGAATGAGCAGTTCTTC. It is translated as CASSSRAGGNEQFF.

The CDR3 region is CASRAAGFHNEQFF. CDR3 nucleotides: TGTGCCAGTAGGGCAGCGGGGTTCCACAATGAGCAGTTCTTC. The chain joins TRBV19 to TRBJ2-1; 7 bases are shared with TRBD2. Germline trimming cut 6 bases from V and 5 bases from J; bases unmatched to any gene: 7. The CDR3 is 14 residues long. Germline V lookup: CDR1 LNHDA, CDR2 SQIVND (reference sequence).

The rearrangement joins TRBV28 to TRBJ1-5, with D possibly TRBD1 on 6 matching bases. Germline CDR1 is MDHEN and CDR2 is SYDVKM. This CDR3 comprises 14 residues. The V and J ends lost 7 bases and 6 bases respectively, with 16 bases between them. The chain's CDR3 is CASNLAGAGQPQHF. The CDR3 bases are TGTGCCAGCAACCTAGCAGGGGCGGGTCAGCCCCAGCATTTT.

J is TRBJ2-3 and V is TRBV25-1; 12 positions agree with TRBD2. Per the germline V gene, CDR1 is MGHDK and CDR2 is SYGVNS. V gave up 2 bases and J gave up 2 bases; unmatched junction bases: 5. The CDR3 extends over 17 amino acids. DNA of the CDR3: TGTGCCAGCAGTGAAGCAGGACTAGCGGGACTCACAGATACGCAGTATTTT. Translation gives CASSEAGLAGLTDTQYF.

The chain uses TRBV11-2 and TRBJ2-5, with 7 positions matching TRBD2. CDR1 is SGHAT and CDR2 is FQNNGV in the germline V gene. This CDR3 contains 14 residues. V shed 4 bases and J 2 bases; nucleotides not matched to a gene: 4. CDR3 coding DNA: TGTGCCAGCAGCTGGGCCGGGGGGCAAGAGACCCAGTACTTC. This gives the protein CASSWAGGQETQYF.

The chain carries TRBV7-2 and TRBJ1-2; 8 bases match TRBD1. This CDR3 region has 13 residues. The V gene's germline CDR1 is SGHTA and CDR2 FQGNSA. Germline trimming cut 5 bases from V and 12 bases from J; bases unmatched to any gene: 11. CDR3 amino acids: CASSLTGQGTNTF. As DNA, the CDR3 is TGTGCCAGCAGCCTCACCGGACAGGGCACAAACACCTTC.

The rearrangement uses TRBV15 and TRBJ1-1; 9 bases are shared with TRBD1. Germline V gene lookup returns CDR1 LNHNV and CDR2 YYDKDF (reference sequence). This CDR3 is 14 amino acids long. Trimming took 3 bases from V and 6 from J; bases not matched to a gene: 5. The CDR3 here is CATSRRQGVSEAFF. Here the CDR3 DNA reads TGTGCCACCAGCAGGAGACAGGGGGTCTCTGAAGCTTTCTTT.

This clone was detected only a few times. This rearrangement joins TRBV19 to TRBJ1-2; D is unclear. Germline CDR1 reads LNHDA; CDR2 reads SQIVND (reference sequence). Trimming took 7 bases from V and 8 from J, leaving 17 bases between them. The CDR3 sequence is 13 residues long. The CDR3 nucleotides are TGTGCCAGTACTAATGGGAGACTCCTGGGCTACACCTTC. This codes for CASTNGRLLGYTF.

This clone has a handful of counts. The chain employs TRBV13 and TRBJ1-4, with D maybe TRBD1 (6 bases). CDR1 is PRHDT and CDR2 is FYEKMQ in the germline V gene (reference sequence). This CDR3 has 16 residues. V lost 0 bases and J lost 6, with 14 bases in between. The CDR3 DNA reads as TGTGCCAGCAGCTTAGGTAGCAGGGGTATTGATGAAAAACTGTTTTTT. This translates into CASSLGSRGIDEKLFF. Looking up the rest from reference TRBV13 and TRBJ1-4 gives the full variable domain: AAGVIQSPRHLIKEKRETATLKCYPIPRHDTVYWYQQGPGQDPQFLISFYEKMQSDKGSIPDRFSAQQFSDYHSELNMSSLELGDSALYFCASSLGSRGIDEKLFFGSGTQLSVL.

CDR3 protein: CASSLSGTSNYEQYF. DNA of the CDR3: TGTGCCAGCAGTTTGTCCGGGACTAGTAACTACGAGCAGTACTTC. The V gene is TRBV6-5, the J gene TRBJ2-7; 8 positions match TRBD2. The germline gives CDR1 MNHEY, CDR2 SVGAGI. This CDR3 comprises 15 residues. The V gene end was trimmed by 4 bases and the J gene end by 3 bases; junction bases not matched to a gene: 8.